The 5 T cell receptor beta chains below were found in one sample sequenced in a study of T cell responses to AZD1222 COVID-19 vaccine. The data were produced by immunoSEQ multiplex PCR, yet TCRdb's version contains in-frame clones alone and is incomplete. The table shows around 140,000 clones, with 85% to 95% occurring only once. The material was peripheral blood, obtained on day 0 of MenACWY control vaccination. These receptors originate from an adult in good health.

This clone was seen many times. The gene calls are TRBV2 and TRBJ2-5; perhaps TRBD1 as D (6 bases). This CDR3 is built from 11 residues. The V end lost 8 bases, the J end lost 5 bases, and 9 bases lay between the germline ends. The germline gives CDR1 SNHLY, CDR2 FYNNEI. CDR3 bases: TGTGCCAGCCAGGGGTTGGAGACCCAGTACTTC. Amino acids: CASQGLETQYF.

The chain uses TRBV5-1 and TRBJ1-2; TRBD1 might be the D (6 bases). This CDR3 contains 16 residues. CDR1 and CDR2 from the germline V gene are SGHRS and YFSETQ. The V gene lost 3 bases and the J gene lost 2 bases, with 17 bases spanning the gap. The CDR3 DNA is TGCGCCAGCAGCTCCCTGTCGGGGGCCCAGAACTATGGCTACACCTTC. Its protein product is CASSSLSGAQNYGYTF.

This rearrangement joins TRBV6-4 to TRBJ2-1, with TRBD2 matching 14 bases. Trimming removed 0 bases from V and 9 bases from J; junction bases left unmatched: 1. CDR1 and CDR2 (germline): MRHNA, SNTAGT. CDR3 length equals 15 residues. The CDR3 bases are TGTGCCAGCAGTGACTCGACTAGCGGGGGGGCTGAGCAGTTCTTC. It encodes CASSDSTSGGAEQFF.

The V gene is TRBV5-1, the J gene TRBJ1-3, with TRBD1 matching 7 bases. V was clipped by 1 base and J by 2 bases; unmatched bases: 6. CDR1 and CDR2 from the germline V gene are SGHRS and YFSETQ. The CDR3 is made up of 16 amino acids. The CDR3 nucleotides read TGCGCCAGCAGCTTGCTAGGGACAGCTACTGGAAACACCATATATTTT. Translation: CASSLLGTATGNTIYF. Together with reference TRBV5-1 and TRBJ1-3, the CDR3 gives the full variable domain: KAGVTQTPRYLIKTRGQQVTLSCSPISGHRSVSWYQQTPGQGLQFLFEYFSETQRNKGNFPGRFSGRQFSNSRSEMNVSTLELGDSALYLCASSLLGTATGNTIYFGEGSWLTVV.

The V gene is TRBV28, the J gene TRBJ1-4; no definite D call. CDR1 and CDR2 (germline): MDHEN, SYDVKM. The CDR3 covers 15 residues. The V gene lost 1 base and the J gene lost 6 bases, with 12 bases spanning the gap. In DNA form, the CDR3 reads TGTGCCAGCAGTTTATTCCTGGGCGGAGATGAAAAACTGTTTTTT. Residues: CASSLFLGGDEKLFF.